The entry that follows covers one T cell receptor (beta chain) sequence. What it binds is not known. Other DNA sequences in the sample encode the same CDR3. The sample is drawn from a study of shared clonotypes between healthy human individuals. Study-level information: Per donor, CD8 memory used one plate, CD8 naive used two, CD4 memory used three and CD4 naive used three.

Study-wide points: In having few donors, the study represented limited genetic and exposure-history diversity.

This CDR3 has 11 residues. Germline values: CDR1 MNHEY, CDR2 SVGAGI. Trimming left V 6 bases short and J 2 bases short, with 4 bases between. Researchers partitioned CD4+ cells into CD45RA+ naive and CD45RA-negative memory subsets. Libraries were prepared by immunoSEQ multiplex PCR; TCRdb keeps only in-frame clonotypes and omits some of them. The sample holds under 2.5 million clones, around 90% seen once. Sequencing was performed on naive CD4+ T cells from PBMCs. Subset meaning: CD45RA+ positively selected. The V call is TRBV6-5, the J call TRBJ1-1; D is undetermined. The sequence was obtained from a man aged 18 to 30 in good health. Some clones in this sample may be carry-over from other donors' samples. The chain's CDR3 is CASSKNTEAFF. CDR3 sequence (DNA): TGTGCCAGCAGCAAAAACACTGAAGCTTTCTTT.